The 2 T cell receptor beta chains below come from one sample, sequenced in a study of blood T cell repertoires in COVID-19 (dated by TCRdb to the early 2020s). Libraries were built with the immunoSEQ multiplex PCR assay. Drawn from immuneACCESS, this table holds only the in-frame rearrangements with V and J called that TCRdb kept. Clones are partly lost; checked studies trace under half to an unresolved V gene and leave the rest unexplained. In all, the sample holds under 250,000 clones, and about 82% of those were seen once. Of the sample, 5.5% to 6% is held by the ten largest clones. The specimen sequenced was peripheral blood. Source of these receptors: a woman of 80 years or more with COVID-19, enrolled during active disease.

CDR3 coding DNA: TGTGCCAGCAGTGAAGCGCTAAGAGGAGACGAGCAGTACTTC. Protein sequence: CASSEALRGDEQYF. J is TRBJ2-7 and V is TRBV6-1; D is unclear. V lost 0 bases, J lost 5 bases, and 11 bases lay in between. The CDR3 extends over 14 amino acids. Per germline, CDR1 MNHNS and CDR2 SASEGT.

The gene calls are TRBV29-1 and TRBJ2-7; 10 nucleotides line up with TRBD2. V lost 6 bases, J lost 1 base, and 12 bases stayed unmatched. CDR1 and CDR2 (germline): SQVTM, ANQGSEA. The CDR3 loop spans 16 amino acids. The CDR3 nucleotides are TGCAGCGTGGCCGGGACTAGCGACCGAAATTCCTACGAGCAGTACTTC. This codes for CSVAGTSDRNSYEQYF.